This TCR beta chain originates from a study of spatial heterogeneity in lung cancer. Study background: More beta-chain than alpha-chain sequences were consistently detected. Counts of TCR transcripts in tumor regions tracked strongly with a T cell module score that came from matched bulk RNA-seq. General study results and limits: In tumors, expanded intratumoral alpha and beta TCR counts tracked mutation counts.

In this sample, this clonotype turned up many times. The antigen is undetermined. Within a library made for alpha chains, this beta chain is off target, and its count is uninformative. The CDR3 has 16 residues. Looked up from germline, CDR1 is GTSNPN and CDR2 is SVGIG (reference sequence). V lost 0 bases and J lost 0, with 9 bases in between. One entry per CDR3 protein results from TCRdb running MiXCR on the 5' RACE reads. The sample records 13,000 to 15,000 distinct CDR3 sequences, around 5% being singletons. Time point meaning: sample taken at primary tumor resection. Patients with untreated early-stage non-small cell lung cancer, numbering 55 to 80, were the donors. Frozen PBMC, nontumor lung or tumor provided whole RNA, which was sequenced unsorted.

Material: lung tumor tissue, obtained at surgery. The source of this sequence is a female donor with early-stage non-small cell lung cancer. V gene TRBV30 combines with J gene TRBJ2-6, with a tentative D call TRBD2 (5 bases). CDR3 sequence reads: CAWSVRGYSGANVLTF. CDR3 bases: TGTGCCTGGAGTGTACGAGGGTACTCTGGGGCCAACGTCCTGACTTTC.